This T cell receptor (beta chain) is drawn from a study of blood T cell repertoires in COVID-19 (dated by TCRdb to the early 2020s). Context from the whole study: Samples covering the acute and convalescent phases of COVID-19 were provided by collaborators in the United States, Italy and Spain. The material from the prospective study consisted of cDNA or gDNA derived from T cells, B-cell-depleted T cells, or PBMCs. The dataset comprised deeply sampled blood TCRbeta repertoires from subjects exposed to, actively infected with, or recovered from COVID-19. The repertoires were released in a freely available public database intended as a resource for research on the immune response to SARS-CoV-2. The samples were drawn from the first 160 participants of the ongoing ImmuneRACE study and from some 1,300 subjects provided by 6 global collaborators. A de-identified subject ID, COVID-19 status, age in years and sex were almost always included in the sample metadata. HLA class I and class II types, where available, came from metadata supplied by the sample provider rather than from assay-based typing.

Counted from cysteine to phenylalanine, this CDR3 has 15 amino acids. Just the 45-base CDR3 DNA is kept, in frame starting at base 1. From a lookup of the germline V gene, CDR1 and CDR2 are SGHNT and YENEEA. The germline V end is reduced by 5 bases and the J end by 3 bases; junction bases left unmatched: 8. Details on this clone: The specificity of this receptor is unknown. No clone much larger than this one lies a single base away; base qualities are absent.

The study at large found these results: The amount of clinical and demographic metadata varied by source and participant and was provided uncurated.

The immunoSEQ Assay, a bias-controlled multiplex PCR, was used to amplify TCRbeta CDR3 regions from genomic DNA. The paper's data handling went like this. The number of nucleated cells in each sample was estimated by amplification of reference gene primers within the assay. To quantify the absolute abundance of each unique TCRbeta CDR3 rearrangement, sequence reads were collapsed and filtered. For each sample, productive Simpson clonality was calculated as the square root of Simpson's diversity index across productive rearrangements. TCRdb limited this immuneACCESS table to in-frame rearrangements with V and J called. A share of clones is missing; checked studies link under half to unresolved V genes, and the rest is unexplained. The DNA was the basis for D and trimming; V, J and clone size are from that table. In all, the sample holds a few hundred thousand clones, and 75% to 90% of those were seen once. Of the sample, roughly 4% falls within the top ten clones.

Participants in the prospective study were aged roughly 18 to 89 years, lived in about two dozen United States geographic areas, and enrolled through a virtual design. Cohort assignment in the prospective study relied on participant-reported clinical history from a screening survey and a study questionnaire. A participant counted as exposed if, within 2 weeks of entering the study, that participant had been in contact with someone who had a PCR-confirmed or clinician-diagnosed COVID-19 case. Mobile phlebotomists in the prospective study collected whole blood, serum and a nasopharyngeal or oropharyngeal swab from every participant. Over an approximately 2-month period, participants in the prospective study had the option of providing additional blood draws and questionnaires. Before DNA extraction, prospective study blood samples were shipped either frozen or at room temperature.

The sequence was obtained from a woman in her twenties or thirties who had been exposed to COVID-19. The rearranged chain carries TRBV11-3 and TRBJ1-1; TRBD1 agrees with 8 junctional bases. The specimen sequenced was PBMCs or T cells enriched from blood (not recorded which). Here the CDR3 is given as CASSPSTGADTEAFF. The bases are TGTGCCAGCAGCCCATCGACAGGGGCGGACACTGAAGCTTTCTTT.